These T cell receptor beta chains were read from a single sample in a study of beta chain features in type 1 diabetes. Measured with immunoSEQ multiplex PCR; TCRdb has only the in-frame clones, and not every one. This repertoire shows hundreds of thousands of clones, about an eighth found once; its top ten account for approximately 0.043%. Specimen: naive CD4+ T cells from blood. Source of these receptors: a man between 18 and 29 years old with type 1 diabetes. Both conserved end residues are part of each CDR3. A D gene is named only where the DNA matches it firmly. Clone size is stated in some rows and not others, as once, few, many or a class when expanded.

>.|TRBJ1-2|.|TRBV9
TGTGCCAGCAGCGTAGCACAAGGGTGGCCTAACTATGGCTACACCTTC
CASSVAQGWPNYGYTF
>.|TRBJ2-1|.|TRBV30
TGTGCCTGGAGTGTAAATAACAATGAGCAGTTCTTC
CAWSVNNNEQFF
>.|TRBJ1-5|few|TRBV28
TGTGCCAGCAGCCCCTACAGGGAGCGCAATCAGCCCCAGCATTTT
CASSPYRERNQPQHF
>.|TRBJ1-5|.|TRBV4-1
TGCGCCAGCAGCCAAGGTAGGGAAGATCAGCCCCAGCATTTT
CASSQGREDQPQHF
>TRBD2|TRBJ2-1|few|TRBV11-2
TGTGCCAGCAGCTTACTAGCGGGAGGGCCCAATGAGCAGTTCTTC
CASSLLAGGPNEQFF
>.|TRBJ2-5|few|TRBV7-9
TGTGCCAGCAGCCCCAGGGACAACCTCCGGGAGACCCAGTACTTC
CASSPRDNLRETQYF
>.|TRBJ2-5|.|TRBV7-9
TGTGCCAGCAGCTTTCGAGGGGAGACCCAGTACTTC
CASSFRGETQYF
>.|TRBJ2-1|.|TRBV7-2
TGTGCCAGCAGCGGCGCCTATGAGCAGTTCTTC
CASSGAYEQFF
>TRBD2|TRBJ2-2|.|TRBV4-2
TGTGCCAGCAGCCAATTCCCGCAGCGGGAGAGGTACAGCGGGGAGCTGTTTTTT
CASSQFPQRERYSGELFF
>.|TRBJ2-2|few|TRBV5-1
TGCGCCAGCAGCGTCGTCACGTCCTCAGGTCCGGGGGAGCTGTTTTTT
CASSVVTSSGPGELFF
>.|TRBJ2-7|.|TRBV7-9
TGTGCCAGCAGCTTAGTGGGCGGCGAGGAGGAGCAGTACTTC
CASSLVGGEEEQYF
>.|TRBJ2-1|.|TRBV2
TGTGCCAGCAGCCCCACGCGCGGACGACCCTACAATGAGCAGTTCTTC
CASSPTRGRPYNEQFF
>.|TRBJ2-1|.|TRBV18
TGTGCCAGCTCACCACGGGGGAACCCTCTTGTATATGAGCAGTTCTTC
CASSPRGNPLVYEQFF
>.|TRBJ2-3|few|TRBV5-1
TGCGCCAGCAGCAGTAACAGGGACCTTAGCACAGATACGCAGTATTTT
CASSSNRDLSTDTQYF
>.|TRBJ1-6|.|TRBV7-2
TGTGCCAGCAGCTTAGTCGGACAGATTAATTCACCCCTCCACTTT
CASSLVGQINSPLHF
>TRBD2|TRBJ2-5|.|TRBV30
TGTGCCTGGAGTGTACGTCGACTAGCGGGGCGGGAGACCCAGTACTTC
CAWSVRRLAGRETQYF
>TRBD2|TRBJ2-7|.|TRBV2
TGTGCCAGCAGTAGACTAGCGGGAGCTTACGAGCAGTACTTC
CASSRLAGAYEQYF
>TRBD2|TRBJ2-1|few|TRBV9
TGTGCCAGCAGCCCCCGCCCGCGGGAGGTCTACAATGAGCAGTTCTTC
CASSPRPREVYNEQFF
>.|TRBJ1-2|few|TRBV4-1
TGCGCCAGCAGCCAGGGTATTGGGGGGCGCAGCTATGGCTACACCTTC
CASSQGIGGRSYGYTF
>.|TRBJ2-7|.|TRBV7-9
TGTGCCAGCAGTTTTCCATCGAGTTACGAGCAGTACTTC
CASSFPSSYEQYF
>.|TRBJ1-1|.|TRBV6-1
TGTGCCAGCAAAGCAGGGGATTCGAACACTGAAGCTTTCTTT
CASKAGDSNTEAFF
>TRBD1|TRBJ2-6|few|TRBV30
TGTGCCTGTACGACAGGGTCCCGGCTAGGAGGGGCCAACGTCCTGACTTTC
CACTTGSRLGGANVLTF
>TRBD1|TRBJ2-7|few|TRBV18
TGTGCCAGCTCACCACCCCCTCGGACAGGCCGAATCGGTTCCGAGCAGTACTTC
CASSPPPRTGRIGSEQYF
>.|TRBJ2-1|.|TRBV7-3
TGTGCCAGCAGCTTAACGGCCCAGGGACGAGCGTTCTTC
CASSLTAQGRAFF
>.|TRBJ2-7|.|TRBV5-1
TGCGCCAGCAGCCGGACGAGGGGGAAGGACGAGCAGTACTTC
CASSRTRGKDEQYF
>.|TRBJ2-5|.|TRBV4-3
TGCGCCAGCAGCCAGGAGCAGGAGACCCAGTACTTC
CASSQEQETQYF
>.|TRBJ1-4|few|TRBV19
TGTGCCAGTAGTCCGAGACCTTCGCGGGCTAATGAAAAACTGTTTTTT
CASSPRPSRANEKLFF
>.|TRBJ2-7|few|TRBV7-9
TGTGCCAGCAGCACCCAATCCGAGCAGTACTTC
CASSTQSEQYF
>.|TRBJ2-1|few|TRBV7-9
TGTGCCAGCAGTCATAAGGGACAATCCCACAATGAGCAGTTCTTC
CASSHKGQSHNEQFF
>TRBD1|TRBJ2-7|.|TRBV11-2
TGTGCCAGCAGCCGATCGGGACAGGGGGATTACGAGCAGTACTTC
CASSRSGQGDYEQYF
>TRBD1|TRBJ2-2|few|TRBV29-1
TGCAGCGTTCAACGCTGGACAGGGAACACCGGGGAGCTGTTTTTT
CSVQRWTGNTGELFF
>.|TRBJ1-2|few|TRBV28
TGTGCCAGCAGAACCGACGGGAACTATGGCTACACCTTC
CASRTDGNYGYTF
>TRBD1|TRBJ2-7|.|TRBV9
TGTGCCAGCAGCGTAACGGGACAGGGAACCTACGAGCAGTACTTC
CASSVTGQGTYEQYF
>.|TRBJ2-4|.|TRBV7-2
TGTGCCAGCGGATTCCTGGGCAGGGTTGACATTCAGTACTTC
CASGFLGRVDIQYF
>.|TRBJ1-2|few|TRBV4-1
TGCGCCAGCAGCCAAGGTCCTGGGACACAACCCTATGGCTACACCTTC
CASSQGPGTQPYGYTF
>TRBD1|TRBJ1-4|.|TRBV23-1
TGCGCCAGCATTCCGACAGGGGGATATGAAAAACTGTTTTTT
CASIPTGGYEKLFF
>.|TRBJ1-2|few|TRBV11-2
TGTGCCAGCAGCACACAGGGATCTCACTATGGCTACACCTTC
CASSTQGSHYGYTF
>.|TRBJ2-1|few|TRBV5-1
TGCGCCAGCAGCACCGGGACCGGCAATGAGCAGTTCTTC
CASSTGTGNEQFF
>TRBD1|TRBJ2-7|.|TRBV13
TGTGCCAGCAGCTTCGGGACAGGCCACGAGCAGTACTTC
CASSFGTGHEQYF
>TRBD2|TRBJ2-1|.|TRBV5-4
TGTGCCAGCAGCTTGAATGAGGGACTAGCGGGCGGCAATGAGCAGTTCTTC
CASSLNEGLAGGNEQFF
>.|TRBJ2-2|.|TRBV18
TGTGCCAGCTCCCTCGCCACCGCCCCAACCGGGGAGCTGTTTTTT
CASSLATAPTGELFF
>.|TRBJ1-5|.|TRBV2
TGTGCCAGCAGTACCCGCGCCAGGGGTCGGTTTAGCAATCAGCCCCAGCATTTT
CASSTRARGRFSNQPQHF
>.|TRBJ1-1|few|TRBV29-1
TGCAGCGGAGCGATACAGGGAAACACTGAAGCTTTCTTT
CSGAIQGNTEAFF
>TRBD2|TRBJ2-3|few|TRBV11-2
TGTGCCAGCAGCTTCATATCAGCGGGGACAGATACGCAGTATTTT
CASSFISAGTDTQYF
>.|TRBJ1-6|few|TRBV30
TGTGCCTGGAGTTCTAATTCACCCCTCCACTTT
CAWSSNSPLHF
>.|TRBJ2-6|many|TRBV5-1
TGCGCCAGCAGCTCAGTAGCTGGGGCCAACGTCCTGACTTTC
CASSSVAGANVLTF
>TRBD2|TRBJ2-2|.|TRBV13
TGTGCCAGCAGCTTGCGACTAGCCAGCGGCGGGGAGCTGTTTTTT
CASSLRLASGGELFF
>.|TRBJ1-1|few|TRBV28
TGTGCCAGCAGTTTAGAGACCTCCGAAGCTTTCTTT
CASSLETSEAFF
>.|TRBJ2-4|.|TRBV30
TGTGCCTGGAGTGTATTACGCTCGGCCGTAAACATTCAGTACTTC
CAWSVLRSAVNIQYF
>TRBD1|TRBJ2-7|.|TRBV18
TGTGCCAGCTCACCCGCGACAGGGGGGACCTACGAGCAGTACTTC
CASSPATGGTYEQYF
>TRBD2|TRBJ2-5|.|TRBV30
TGTGCCTGGAGTGGGACTAGCTGGGAGACCCAGTACTTC
CAWSGTSWETQYF
>TRBD1|TRBJ1-5|few|TRBV7-9
TGTGCCAGCAGCGGCACAGGGGGGACTGATCAGCCCCAGCATTTT
CASSGTGGTDQPQHF
>TRBD1|TRBJ1-1|few|TRBV7-3
TGTGCCAGCAGCGCACAGACAGGGGTCGGCATGAAAGCTTTCTTT
CASSAQTGVGMKAFF
>TRBD1|TRBJ2-5|few|TRBV13
TGTGCCAGCAGCCCAGGGGGTAGGGGACAGGAGTACTTC
CASSPGGRGQEYF
>.|TRBJ2-7|few|TRBV28
TGTGCCAGCAGTTTGGGTGGCAAATACTACGAGCAGTACTTC
CASSLGGKYYEQYF
>.|TRBJ2-3|few|TRBV27
TGTGCCAGCAGTTTAATGTCGACAGTTAGCACAGATACGCAGTATTTT
CASSLMSTVSTDTQYF
>.|TRBJ2-2|few|TRBV23-1
TGCGCCAGCAGTCTTCTCCCGGGACTTACAAACACCGGGGAGCTGTTTTTT
CASSLLPGLTNTGELFF